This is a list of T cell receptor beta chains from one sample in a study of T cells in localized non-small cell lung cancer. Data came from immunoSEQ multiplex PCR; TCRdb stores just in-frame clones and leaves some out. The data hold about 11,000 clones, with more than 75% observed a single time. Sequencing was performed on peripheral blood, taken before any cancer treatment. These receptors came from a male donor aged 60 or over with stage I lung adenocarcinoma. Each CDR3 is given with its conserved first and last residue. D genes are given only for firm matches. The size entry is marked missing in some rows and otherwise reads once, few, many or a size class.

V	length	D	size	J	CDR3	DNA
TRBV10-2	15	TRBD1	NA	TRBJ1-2	CASRESGTANYGYTF	TGCGCCAGCAGGGAGTCCGGGACAGCTAACTATGGCTACACCTTC
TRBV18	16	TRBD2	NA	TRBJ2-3	CASSPLASGGTDTQYF	TGTGCCAGCTCACCACTGGCTAGCGGAGGCACAGATACGCAGTATTTT
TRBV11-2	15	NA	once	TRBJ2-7	CASSLEAEASYEQYF	TGTGCCAGCAGCTTAGAGGCAGAGGCCAGCTACGAGCAGTACTTC
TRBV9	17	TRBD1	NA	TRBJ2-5	CASSVATGQQIQETQYF	TGTGCCAGCAGCGTAGCAACGGGACAGCAAATCCAAGAGACCCAGTACTTC
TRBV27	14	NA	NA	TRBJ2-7	CASSVRDTTYEQYF	TGTGCCAGCAGTGTCCGGGACACTACCTACGAGCAGTACTTC
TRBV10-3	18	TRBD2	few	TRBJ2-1	CAISESSLAGGTYNEQFF	TGTGCCATCAGTGAGTCGTCTCTAGCGGGGGGGACTTACAATGAGCAGTTCTTC
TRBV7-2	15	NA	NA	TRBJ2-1	CASSLDRDSYNEQFF	TGTGCCAGCAGCTTAGACAGGGACTCCTACAATGAGCAGTTCTTC
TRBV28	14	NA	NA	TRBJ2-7	CASKRGDSSYEQYF	TGTGCCAGCAAGCGCGGAGACAGCTCCTACGAGCAGTACTTC
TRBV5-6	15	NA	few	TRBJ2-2	CASSWGSTNTGELFF	TGTGCCAGCAGCTGGGGCAGTACCAACACCGGGGAGCTGTTTTTT
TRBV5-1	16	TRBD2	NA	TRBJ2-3	CASSLPASGGDDTQYF	TGCGCCAGCAGCTTGCCAGCTAGCGGGGGGGATGATACGCAGTATTTT
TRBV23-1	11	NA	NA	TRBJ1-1	CASVHRDVAFF	TGCGCCAGCGTACACAGGGACGTAGCTTTCTTT
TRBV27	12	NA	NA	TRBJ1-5	CASSAGGQPQHF	TGTGCCAGCAGCGCCGGAGGACAGCCCCAGCATTTT
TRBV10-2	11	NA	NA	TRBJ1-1	CASIKETEAFF	TGCGCCAGCATAAAGGAGACTGAAGCTTTCTTT
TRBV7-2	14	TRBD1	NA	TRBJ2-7	CASSLGQAPSEQYF	TGTGCCAGCAGCCTAGGACAGGCCCCCAGCGAGCAGTACTTC
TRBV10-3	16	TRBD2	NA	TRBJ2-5	CAITEGTSGGQETQYF	TGTGCCATCACCGAAGGGACTAGCGGGGGCCAAGAGACCCAGTACTTC
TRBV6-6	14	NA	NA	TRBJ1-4	CASSYSVQSEKLFF	TGTGCCAGCAGTTACTCCGTGCAGAGCGAAAAACTGTTTTTT
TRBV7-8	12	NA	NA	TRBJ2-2	CASGLNTGELFF	TGTGCCAGCGGCCTGAACACCGGGGAGCTGTTTTTT
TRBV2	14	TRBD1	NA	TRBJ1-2	CASDRGDRATGYTF	TGTGCCAGCGACCGCGGGGACAGGGCGACTGGCTACACCTTC
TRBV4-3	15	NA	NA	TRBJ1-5	CASSRVRGGNQPQHF	TGCGCCAGCAGCCGGGTTCGGGGGGGCAATCAGCCCCAGCATTTT
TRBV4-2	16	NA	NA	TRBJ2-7	CASSQDPTSFPYEQYF	TGTGCCAGCAGCCAAGACCCGACATCCTTCCCCTACGAGCAGTACTTC
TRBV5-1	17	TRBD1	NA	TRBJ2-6	CASSTGTGSAGANVLTF	TGCGCCAGCAGTACCGGGACAGGGAGTGCCGGGGCCAACGTCCTGACTTTC
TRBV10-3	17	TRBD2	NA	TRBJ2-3	CAIRGAGGRPAADTQYF	TGTGCCATCAGAGGAGCGGGGGGTCGTCCGGCTGCAGATACGCAGTATTTT
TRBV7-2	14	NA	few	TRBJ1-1	CASSARFTDTEAFF	TGTGCCAGCAGCGCCCGGTTCACCGACACTGAAGCTTTCTTT
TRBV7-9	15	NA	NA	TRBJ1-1	CASSLGAGKNTEAFF	TGTGCCAGCAGCTTAGGCGCAGGGAAAAACACTGAAGCTTTCTTT
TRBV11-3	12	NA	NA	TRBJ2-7	CASSLGGREQYF	TGTGCCAGCAGCTTAGGAGGGCGCGAGCAGTACTTC
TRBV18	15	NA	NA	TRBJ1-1	CASSTGPGLNTEAFF	TGTGCCAGCTCAACGGGACCCGGTTTGAACACTGAAGCTTTCTTT
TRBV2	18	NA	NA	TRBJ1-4	CASSEVDRFAATNEKLFF	TGTGCCAGCAGTGAGGTCGACAGGTTTGCTGCAACTAATGAAAAACTGTTTTTT
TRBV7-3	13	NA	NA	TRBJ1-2	CASSLTGRAGYTF	TGTGCCAGCAGCTTGACAGGCCGCGCTGGCTACACCTTC
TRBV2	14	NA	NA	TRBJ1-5	CASSEFTRDQPQHF	TGTGCCAGCAGTGAATTTACCAGGGATCAGCCCCAGCATTTT
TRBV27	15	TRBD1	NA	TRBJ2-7	CASSSPGTGVDEQYF	TGTGCCAGCAGTTCTCCCGGGACAGGGGTAGACGAGCAGTACTTC
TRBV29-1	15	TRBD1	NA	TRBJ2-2	CSVYRQGTNTGELFF	TGCAGCGTTTACCGACAGGGGACGAACACCGGGGAGCTGTTTTTT
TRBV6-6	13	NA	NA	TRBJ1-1	CASGQKMNTEAFF	TGTGCCAGCGGGCAGAAGATGAACACTGAAGCTTTCTTT
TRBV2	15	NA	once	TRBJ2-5	CASSERGGAGETQYF	TGTGCCAGCAGTGAAAGGGGCGGAGCAGGGGAGACCCAGTACTTC
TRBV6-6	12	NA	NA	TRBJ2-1	CASSSPGGPQFF	TGTGCCAGCAGTTCCCCCGGTGGACCGCAGTTCTTC
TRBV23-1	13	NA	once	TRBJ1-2	CASSQICGNGYTF	TGCGCCAGCAGTCAAATTTGCGGGAATGGCTACACCTTC
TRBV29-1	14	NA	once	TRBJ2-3	CSVDRGLIGNTQYF	TGCAGCGTTGATCGGGGGTTGATAGGAAATACGCAGTATTTT
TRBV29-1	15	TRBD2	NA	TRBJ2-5	CSVCRTSGGTETQYF	TGCAGCGTTTGCAGGACTAGCGGGGGGACAGAGACCCAGTACTTC
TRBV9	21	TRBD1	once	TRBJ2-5	CARKRRGETGGAEGKTETQYF	TGTGCCAGAAAGCGTAGGGGAGAGACAGGGGGCGCGGAGGGGAAGACAGAGACCCAGTACTTC
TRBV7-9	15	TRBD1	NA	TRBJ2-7	CASSLGGQGAYEQYF	TGTGCCAGCAGCTTAGGGGGACAGGGAGCCTACGAGCAGTACTTC
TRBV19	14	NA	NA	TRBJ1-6	CASSSGPGFSPLHF	TGTGCCAGTAGTTCGGGGCCGGGGTTTTCACCCCTCCACTTT
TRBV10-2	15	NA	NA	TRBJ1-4	CASSESNGLNEKLFF	TGCGCCAGCAGTGAGTCGAACGGACTCAATGAAAAACTGTTTTTT
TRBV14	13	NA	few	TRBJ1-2	CASSQAGIHGYTF	TGTGCCAGCAGCCAGGCAGGGATCCACGGCTACACCTTC
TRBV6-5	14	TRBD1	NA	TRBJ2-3	CASSYDRGTDTQYF	TGTGCCAGCAGTTATGACAGGGGAACAGATACGCAGTATTTT
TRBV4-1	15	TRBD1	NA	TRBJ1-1	CASSFTDRANTEAFF	TGCGCCAGCAGCTTTACTGACAGGGCGAACACTGAAGCTTTCTTT
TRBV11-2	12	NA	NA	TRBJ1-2	CASSLGWDGYTF	TGTGCCAGCAGCTTAGGGTGGGATGGCTACACCTTC
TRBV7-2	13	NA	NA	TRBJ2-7	CASNPQRGVEQYF	TGTGCCAGCAACCCCCAAAGGGGGGTTGAGCAGTACTTC
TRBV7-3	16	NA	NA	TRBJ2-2	CASSLMPDANTGELFF	TGTGCCAGCAGCTTAATGCCCGATGCGAACACCGGGGAGCTGTTTTTT
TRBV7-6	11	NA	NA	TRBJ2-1	CASASYNEQFF	TGTGCTTCGGCCTCCTACAATGAGCAGTTCTTC
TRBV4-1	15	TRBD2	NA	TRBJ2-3	CASSLDRGGAATQYF	TGCGCCAGCAGCCTAGATCGCGGGGGGGCAGCTACGCAGTATTTT